This T cell receptor (beta chain) appears in the sequencing data of a study of technical replicates of blood from a handful of donors. Measured with immunoSEQ multiplex PCR; TCRdb has only the in-frame clones, and not every one. The sample records approximately 87,000 clones, 90% to 95% being singletons. This CDR3 has 15 amino acids. Germline V gene data show CDR1 as SGHAT and CDR2 as FQNNGV. V was pared by 5 bases and J by 8 bases, with 21 bases between. The sequencing sample was made of T cells isolated from PBMCs. The V gene is TRBV11-2, the J gene TRBJ1-2, with D possibly being TRBD1 (5 bases). The source of this sequence is a human donor in good health. CDR3 sequence reads: CASSTLYRSKKGYTF. The CDR3 nucleotides read TGTGCCAGCAGCACCCTTTACAGGTCTAAGAAGGGCTACACCTTC.